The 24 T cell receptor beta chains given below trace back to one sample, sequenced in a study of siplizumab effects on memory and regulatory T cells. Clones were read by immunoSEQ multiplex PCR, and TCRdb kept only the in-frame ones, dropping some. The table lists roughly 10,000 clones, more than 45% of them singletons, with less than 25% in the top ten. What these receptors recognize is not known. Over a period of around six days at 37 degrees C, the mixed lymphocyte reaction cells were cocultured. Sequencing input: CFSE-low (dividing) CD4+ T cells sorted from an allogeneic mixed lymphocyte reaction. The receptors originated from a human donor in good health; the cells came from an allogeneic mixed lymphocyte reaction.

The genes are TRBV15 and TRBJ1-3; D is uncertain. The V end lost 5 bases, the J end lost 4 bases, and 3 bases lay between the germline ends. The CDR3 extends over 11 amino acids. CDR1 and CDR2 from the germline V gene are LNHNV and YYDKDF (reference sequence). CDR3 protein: CATSPGNTIYF. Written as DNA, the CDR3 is TGTGCCACCAGCCCAGGAAACACCATATATTTT.

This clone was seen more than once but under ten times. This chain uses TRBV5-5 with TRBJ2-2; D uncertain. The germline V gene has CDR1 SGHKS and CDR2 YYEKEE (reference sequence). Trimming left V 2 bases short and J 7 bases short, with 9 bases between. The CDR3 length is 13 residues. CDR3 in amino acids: CASSFQYGGELFF. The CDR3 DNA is TGTGCCAGCAGCTTTCAGTACGGCGGGGAGCTGTTTTTT.

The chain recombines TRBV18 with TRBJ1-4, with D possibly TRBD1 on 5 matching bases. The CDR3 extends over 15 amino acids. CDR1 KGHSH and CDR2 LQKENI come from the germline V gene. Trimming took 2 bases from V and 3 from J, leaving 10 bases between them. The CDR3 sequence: CASSPNTGPNEKLFF. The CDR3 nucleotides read TGTGCCAGCTCACCAAATACAGGACCTAATGAAAAACTGTTTTTT.

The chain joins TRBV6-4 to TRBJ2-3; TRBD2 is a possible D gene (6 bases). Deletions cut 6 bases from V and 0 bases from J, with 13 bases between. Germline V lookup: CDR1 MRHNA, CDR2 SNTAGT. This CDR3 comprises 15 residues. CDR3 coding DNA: TGTGCCAGCAGCCTGGACTATACAAGCACAGATACGCAGTATTTT. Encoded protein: CASSLDYTSTDTQYF.

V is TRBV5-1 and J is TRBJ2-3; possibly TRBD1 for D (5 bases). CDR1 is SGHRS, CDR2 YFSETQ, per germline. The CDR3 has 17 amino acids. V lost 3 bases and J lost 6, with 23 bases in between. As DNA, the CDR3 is TGCGCCAGCAGCTCCGGTAGGGGTCCCCGGTCCCCTGATACGCAGTATTTT. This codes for CASSSGRGPRSPDTQYF.

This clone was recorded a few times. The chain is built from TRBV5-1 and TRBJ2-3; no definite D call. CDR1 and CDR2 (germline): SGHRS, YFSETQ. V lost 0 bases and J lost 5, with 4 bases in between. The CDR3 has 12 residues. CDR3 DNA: TGCGCCAGCAGCTTGGAGGGAGATACGCAGTATTTT. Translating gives CASSLEGDTQYF. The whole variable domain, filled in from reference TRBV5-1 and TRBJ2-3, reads KAGVTQTPRYLIKTRGQQVTLSCSPISGHRSVSWYQQTPGQGLQFLFEYFSETQRNKGNFPGRFSGRQFSNSRSEMNVSTLELGDSALYLCASSLEGDTQYFGPGTRLTVL.

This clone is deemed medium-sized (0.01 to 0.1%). CDR3 nucleotides: TGTGCCAGCTCACCATTGGAGACCCAGTACTTC. Its protein product is CASSPLETQYF. The V call is TRBV18, the J call TRBJ2-5; D not certain. This CDR3 comprises 11 residues. The germline CDR1 and CDR2 sequences are KGHSH and LQKENI. Trimming shortened V by 2 bases and J by 5 bases, and 3 bases separated the two germline ends.

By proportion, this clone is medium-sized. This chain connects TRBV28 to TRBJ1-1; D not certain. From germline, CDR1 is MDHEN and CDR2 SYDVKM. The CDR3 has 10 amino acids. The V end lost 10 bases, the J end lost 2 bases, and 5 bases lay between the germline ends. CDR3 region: CATTNTEAFF. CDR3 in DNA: TGTGCCACCACAAACACTGAAGCTTTCTTT.

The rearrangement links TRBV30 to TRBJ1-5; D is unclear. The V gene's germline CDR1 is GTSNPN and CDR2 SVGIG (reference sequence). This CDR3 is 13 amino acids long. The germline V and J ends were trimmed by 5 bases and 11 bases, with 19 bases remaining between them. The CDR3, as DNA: TGTGCCTGGGCGGGAGACTCACGAGGGTCCCAGCATTTT. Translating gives CAWAGDSRGSQHF.

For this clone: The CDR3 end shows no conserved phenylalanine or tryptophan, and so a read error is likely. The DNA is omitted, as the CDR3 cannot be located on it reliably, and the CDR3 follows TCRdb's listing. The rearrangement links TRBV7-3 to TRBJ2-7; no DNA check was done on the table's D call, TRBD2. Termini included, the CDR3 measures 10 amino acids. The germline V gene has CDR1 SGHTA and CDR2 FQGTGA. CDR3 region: CASSLGFERG.

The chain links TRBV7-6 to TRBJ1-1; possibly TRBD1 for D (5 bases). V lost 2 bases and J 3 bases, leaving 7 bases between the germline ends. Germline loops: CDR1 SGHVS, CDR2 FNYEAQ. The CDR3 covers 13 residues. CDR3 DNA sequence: TGTGCCAGCAGCTTACAGGGATACACTGAAGCTTTCTTT. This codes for CASSLQGYTEAFF.

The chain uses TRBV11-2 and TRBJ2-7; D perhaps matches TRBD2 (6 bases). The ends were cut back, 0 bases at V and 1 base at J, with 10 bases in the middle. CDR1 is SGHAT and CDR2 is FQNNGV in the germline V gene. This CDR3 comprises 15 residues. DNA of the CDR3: TGTGCCAGCAGCTTAGATGCGGGAAGGTCCTACGAGCAGTACTTC. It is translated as CASSLDAGRSYEQYF.

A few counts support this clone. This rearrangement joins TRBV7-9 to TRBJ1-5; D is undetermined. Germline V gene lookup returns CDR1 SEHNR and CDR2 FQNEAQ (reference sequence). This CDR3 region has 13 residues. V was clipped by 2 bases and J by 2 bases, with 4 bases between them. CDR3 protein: CASSLQGNQPQHF. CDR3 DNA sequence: TGTGCCAGCAGCTTACAAGGCAATCAGCCCCAGCATTTT. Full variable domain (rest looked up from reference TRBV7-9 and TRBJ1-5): DTGVSQNPRHKITKRGQNVTFRCDPISEHNRLYWYRQTLGQGPEFLTYFQNEAQLEKSRLLSDRFSAERPKGSFSTLEIQRTEQGDSAMYLCASSLQGNQPQHFGDGTRLSIL.

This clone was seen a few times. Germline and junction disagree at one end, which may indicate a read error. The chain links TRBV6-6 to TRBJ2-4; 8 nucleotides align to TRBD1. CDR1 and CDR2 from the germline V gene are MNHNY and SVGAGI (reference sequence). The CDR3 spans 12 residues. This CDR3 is CASSYEDRVRHF. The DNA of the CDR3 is TGTGCCAGCAGTTACGAGGACAGGGTTCGGCACTTC.

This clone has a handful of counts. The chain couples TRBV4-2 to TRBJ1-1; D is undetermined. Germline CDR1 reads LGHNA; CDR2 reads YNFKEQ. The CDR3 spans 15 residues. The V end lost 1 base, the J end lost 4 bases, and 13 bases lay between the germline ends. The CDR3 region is CASSQGRVLATEAFF. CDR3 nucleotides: TGTGCCAGCAGCCAAGGTAGAGTTTTGGCCACTGAAGCTTTCTTT.

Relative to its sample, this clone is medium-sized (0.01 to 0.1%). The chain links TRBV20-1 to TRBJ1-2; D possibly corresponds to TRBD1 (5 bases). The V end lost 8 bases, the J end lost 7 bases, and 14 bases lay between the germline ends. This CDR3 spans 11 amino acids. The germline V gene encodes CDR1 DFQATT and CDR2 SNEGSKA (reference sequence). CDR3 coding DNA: TGCAGTACGGGGGACGCCGGTGGCTACACCTTC. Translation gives CSTGDAGGYTF.

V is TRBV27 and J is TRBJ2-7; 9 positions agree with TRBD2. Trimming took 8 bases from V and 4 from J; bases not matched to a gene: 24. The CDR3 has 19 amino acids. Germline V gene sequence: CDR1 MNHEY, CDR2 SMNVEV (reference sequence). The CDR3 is CASHPVRVAGVLPQYEQYF. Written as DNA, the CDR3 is TGTGCCAGCCACCCGGTCAGAGTAGCGGGAGTTCTACCTCAGTACGAGCAGTACTTC.

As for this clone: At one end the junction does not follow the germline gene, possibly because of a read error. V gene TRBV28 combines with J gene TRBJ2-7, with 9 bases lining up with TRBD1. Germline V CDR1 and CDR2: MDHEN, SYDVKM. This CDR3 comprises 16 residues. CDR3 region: CATYGAGTGRLGERYF. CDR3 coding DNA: TGTGCCACCTATGGCGCGGGGACAGGGCGTCTTGGCGAGCGGTACTTC.

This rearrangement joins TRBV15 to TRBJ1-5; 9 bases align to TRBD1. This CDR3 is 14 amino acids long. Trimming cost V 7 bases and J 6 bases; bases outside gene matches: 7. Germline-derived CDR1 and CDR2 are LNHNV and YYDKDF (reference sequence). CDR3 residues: CATNRDRVGQPQHF. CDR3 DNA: TGTGCCACCAACCGGGACAGGGTAGGTCAGCCCCAGCATTTT. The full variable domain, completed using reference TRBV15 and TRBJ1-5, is DAMVIQNPRYQVTQFGKPVTLSCSQTLNHNVMYWYQQKSSQAPKLLFHYYDKDFNNEADTPDNFQSRRPNTSFCFLDIRSPGLGDTAMYLCATNRDRVGQPQHFGDGTRLSIL.

The CDR3 DNA follows: TGTGCCAGCAGTCCGGGGAGGGAGCAGTACTTC. This translates into CASSPGREQYF. The genes are TRBV6-5 and TRBJ2-7; possible D gene TRBD2, 6 bases. The germline gives CDR1 MNHEY, CDR2 SVGAGI. The germline V and J ends were trimmed by 5 bases and 7 bases, with 9 bases remaining between them. The CDR3 extends over 11 amino acids.

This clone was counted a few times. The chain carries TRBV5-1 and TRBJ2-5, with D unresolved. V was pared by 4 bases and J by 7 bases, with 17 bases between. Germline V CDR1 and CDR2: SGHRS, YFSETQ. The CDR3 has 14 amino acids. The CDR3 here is CASSPTNIEGTQYF. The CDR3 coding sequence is TGCGCCAGCAGCCCCACGAATATAGAAGGGACCCAGTACTTC.

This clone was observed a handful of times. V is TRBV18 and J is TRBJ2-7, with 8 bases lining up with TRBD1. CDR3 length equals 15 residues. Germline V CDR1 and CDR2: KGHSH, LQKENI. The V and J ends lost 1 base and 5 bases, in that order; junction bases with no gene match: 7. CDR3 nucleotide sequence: TGTGCCAGCTCACCACGCGGGACAGGATATGACGAGCAGTACTTC. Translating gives CASSPRGTGYDEQYF.

CDR3 loop: CASSRSSSPGETQYF. The CDR3 DNA follows: TGTGCCAGCAGCCGTTCCAGCTCCCCGGGGGAGACCCAGTACTTC. V and J are TRBV5-4 and TRBJ2-5, with D possibly TRBD2 on 5 matching bases. Germline V gene lookup returns CDR1 SGHNT and CDR2 YYREEE (reference sequence). Trimming left V 4 bases short and J 5 bases short, with 18 bases between. The CDR3 covers 15 residues.

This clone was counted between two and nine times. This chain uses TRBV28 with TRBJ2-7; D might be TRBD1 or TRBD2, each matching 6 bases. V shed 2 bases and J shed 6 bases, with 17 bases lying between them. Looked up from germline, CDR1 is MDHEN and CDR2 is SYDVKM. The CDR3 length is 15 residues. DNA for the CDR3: TGTGCCAGCAGTTTAGAGTCTGGGGGGCTTGTCGAGCAGTACTTC. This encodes CASSLESGGLVEQYF. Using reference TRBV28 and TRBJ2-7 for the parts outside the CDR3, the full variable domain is DVKVTQSSRYLVKRTGEKVFLECVQDMDHENMFWYRQDPGLGLRLIYFSYDVKMKEKGDIPEGYSVSREKKERFSLILESASTNQTSMYLCASSLESGGLVEQYFGPGTRLTVT.